The next 27 T cell receptor beta chains were all read from a single sample in a study of Graves' ophthalmopathy and Graves' hyperthyroidism. Researchers took RNA transcripts and amplified TCR beta CDR3 regions from them. HTBI primers primed a first-round RT-PCR, and a second-round multiplex PCR followed. TCRdb reprocessed the multiplex PCR reads via MiXCR and lists one record per CDR3 protein. The table shows about 1.1 million distinct CDR3 sequences, with 35% to 40% occurring only once. Input material: peripheral blood or thyroid tissue (not recorded which). These receptors were obtained from an adult man with Graves' hyperthyroidism.

A few counts support this clonotype. The chain has TRBV7-8 and TRBJ1-1; unclear D gene. This CDR3 has 15 amino acids. V dropped 3 bases and J dropped 0 bases, with 11 bases sitting between them. The germline V gene encodes CDR1 SGHVS and CDR2 FQNEAQ. This CDR3 reads CASSLAAGVNTEAFF. CDR3 DNA: TGTGCCAGCAGCTTGGCCGCAGGAGTGAACACTGAAGCTTTCTTT.

The chain has TRBV4-3 and TRBJ1-2; D not resolved. CDR1 is LGHNA and CDR2 is YSLEER in the germline V gene. CDR3 length: 17 residues. V lost 0 bases, J lost 7 bases, and 21 bases lay in between. CDR3 sequence reads: CASSQDRAGAGFRGYTF. CDR3 coding DNA: TGCGCCAGCAGCCAAGATCGGGCGGGAGCGGGGTTTCGTGGCTACACCTTC.

This clonotype has ten or more counts. V gene TRBV14 combines with J gene TRBJ1-2; tentatively, D is TRBD1 (5 bases). Trimming left V 4 bases short and J 0 bases short, with 9 bases between. CDR1 is SGHDN and CDR2 is FVKESK in the germline V gene. The CDR3 contains 14 residues. This CDR3 is CASSRQKTNYGYTF. Written as DNA, the CDR3 is TGTGCCAGCAGCCGACAGAAAACTAACTATGGCTACACCTTC.

The chain recombines TRBV7-2 with TRBJ1-3; TRBD1 might be the D (6 bases). The CDR3 extends over 14 amino acids. Germline-derived CDR1 and CDR2 are SGHTA and FQGNSA. Trimming removed 7 bases at V and 0 bases at J, with 10 bases between. The CDR3 sequence: CASNRATSGNTIYF. The CDR3 DNA is TGTGCCAGCAACAGGGCAACCTCTGGAAACACCATATATTTT.

This clonotype was observed many times. The chain couples TRBV7-2 to TRBJ2-5; no clear D. The CDR3 runs 12 residues. Trimming removed 4 bases at V and 5 bases at J, with 8 bases between. The germline CDR1 and CDR2 sequences are SGHTA and FQGNSA. CDR3 sequence reads: CASSSAVETQYF. The CDR3 bases are TGTGCCAGCAGCTCGGCTGTGGAGACCCAGTACTTC. Together with reference TRBV7-2 and TRBJ2-5, the CDR3 gives the full variable domain: GAGVSQSPSNKVTEKGKDVELRCDPISGHTALYWYRQSLGQGLEFLIYFQGNSAPDKSGLPSDRFSAERTGGSVSTLTIQRTQQEDSAVYLCASSSAVETQYFGPGTRLLVL.

The chain couples TRBV12-3 or TRBV12-4 to TRBJ2-7; 8 bases fit TRBD2. J was trimmed by 4 bases and V by 11 bases; bases with no gene match: 13. The CDR3 length is 14 residues. In DNA, the CDR3 is TGTGCCCGCCCCCACGCGGGGGGCCAATACGAGCAGTACTTC. This gives the protein CARPHAGGQYEQYF.

On this clonotype itself: It is likely a read error, because the conserved phenylalanine at the end of the CDR3 is missing. The chain joins TRBV14 to TRBJ1-1; D remains unclear. V was clipped by 5 bases and J by 3 bases, with 16 bases between them. Germline loops: CDR1 SGHDN, CDR2 FVKESK. CDR3 size: 15 residues. This chain's CDR3 is CASSVEVGPYTEAFC. The DNA of the CDR3 is TGTGCCAGCAGCGTAGAGGTCGGCCCCTACACTGAAGCTTTCTGT.

This clonotype was observed a few times. The J gene is TRBJ2-7, the V gene TRBV6-9; a possible D gene is TRBD1 (6 bases). Germline CDR1 reads MNHGY; CDR2 reads SVAAGI. Trimming pared 0 bases from V and 3 bases from J, leaving 15 bases between. This CDR3 contains 16 residues. Written as DNA, the CDR3 is TGTGCCAGCAGTTATTCTCGGGGCAGGGGCCGCTACGAGCAGTACTTC. It translates to CASSYSRGRGRYEQYF.

This clonotype was seen many times. The chain links TRBV2 to TRBJ1-5; 7 bases match TRBD1. This CDR3 has 16 amino acids. CDR1 and CDR2 from the germline V gene are SNHLY and FYNNEI. The V segment lost 6 bases and the J segment 4 bases; nucleotides outside the gene matches: 12. DNA for the CDR3: TGTGCCAGCAGGGACGGGAGGACAGGTCTGAATCAGCCCCAGCATTTT. Amino acid sequence: CASRDGRTGLNQPQHF.

This clonotype was found many times. The CDR3 reads CATRAWGVRDSDTGELFF. The CDR3 coding sequence is TGTGCCACCAGGGCTTGGGGCGTTCGGGACAGCGATACCGGGGAGCTGTTTTTT. The chain is built from TRBV24-1 and TRBJ2-2; 7 bases map to TRBD1. J lost 5 bases, V lost 7 bases, and 18 bases had no gene match. The CDR3 consists of 18 residues. CDR1 is KGHDR and CDR2 is SFDVKD in the germline V gene.

The chain has TRBV7-2 and TRBJ2-5; the D gene is possibly TRBD2 (5 bases). In germline, CDR1 is SGHTA, CDR2 FQGNSA. The CDR3 runs to 14 residues. V lost 4 bases and J lost 2, with 11 bases in between. CDR3 region: CASSSGNRQETQYF. The DNA for the CDR3 is TGTGCCAGCAGCTCGGGGAACAGACAAGAGACCCAGTACTTC.

The chain links TRBV2 to TRBJ2-3; D possibly corresponds to TRBD2 (7 bases). V was clipped by 1 base and J by 9 bases, with 14 bases between them. This CDR3 spans 14 amino acids. Per the germline V gene, CDR1 is SNHLY and CDR2 is FYNNEI. The CDR3: CASSEEISGTTQYF. CDR3 nucleotides: TGTGCCAGCAGTGAAGAGATCAGCGGGACAACGCAGTATTTT.

This chain connects TRBV6-1 to TRBJ1-1; D remains ambiguous. Deletions cut 8 bases from V and 1 base from J, with 11 bases between. The CDR3 spans 13 residues. Germline CDR1 reads MNHNS; CDR2 reads SASEGT. The CDR3 DNA sequence: TGTGCCAGCTGGAAGGGAAGGAACACTGAAGCTTTCTTT. It is translated as CASWKGRNTEAFF.

This clonotype was counted at least ten times. The chain recombines TRBV20-1 with TRBJ2-7; 7 bases are shared with TRBD2. Unmatched junction bases numbered 10, after V lost 3 bases and J lost 2 bases. The CDR3 length is 15 residues. The germline gives CDR1 DFQATT, CDR2 SNEGSKA (reference sequence). The CDR3: CSARGQGGVAYEQYF. The CDR3 DNA reads TGCAGTGCTAGGGGTCAGGGAGGGGTTGCCTACGAGCAGTACTTC.

Worth noting for this clonotype: The DNA is omitted, as the CDR3 cannot be located on it reliably, and the CDR3 follows TCRdb's listing. The rearrangement links TRBV10-3 to TRBJ2-2. Germline loops: CDR1 ENHRY, CDR2 SYGVKD. The CDR3 totals 15 residues, both ends included. CDR3 loop: CDICSAHEYTGELFF.

This chain links TRBV19 with TRBJ2-5, with D maybe TRBD2 (6 bases). Germline V gene data show CDR1 as LNHDA and CDR2 as SQIVND (reference sequence). Trimming cost V 6 bases and J 5 bases, with 19 bases left between them. This CDR3 is built from 15 residues. The DNA for the CDR3 is TGTGCCAGTAGCCTTCACGGGGGAGCCGGGGAGACCCAGTACTTC. Protein: CASSLHGGAGETQYF.

In this sample, this clonotype turned up many times. The chain joins TRBV29-1 to TRBJ1-1; D uncertain. The CDR3 covers 13 residues. The germline V and J ends were trimmed by 1 base and 0 bases, with 6 bases remaining between them. The germline V gene has CDR1 SQVTM and CDR2 ANQGSEA. CDR3 sequence reads: CSVEGRMNTEAFF. Written as DNA, the CDR3 is TGCAGCGTTGAAGGTCGGATGAACACTGAAGCTTTCTTT.

CDR3 region: CASRSGTGVTRTQYF. In DNA form, the CDR3 reads TGTGCCAGCAGGTCTGGGACAGGGGTCACACGGACCCAGTACTTC. The rearrangement joins TRBV7-2 to TRBJ2-5, with 10 bases identical to TRBD1. The CDR3 extends over 15 amino acids. The ends lost 6 bases at V and 7 bases at J; junction bases unmatched: 11. Per the germline V gene, CDR1 is SGHTA and CDR2 is FQGNSA. The whole variable domain, filled in from reference TRBV7-2 and TRBJ2-5, reads GAGVSQSPSNKVTEKGKDVELRCDPISGHTALYWYRQSLGQGLEFLIYFQGNSAPDKSGLPSDRFSAERTGGSVSTLTIQRTQQEDSAVYLCASRSGTGVTRTQYFGPGTRLLVL.

The rearrangement uses TRBV7-9 and TRBJ1-2; D call uncertain. The germline V and J ends were trimmed by 6 bases and 9 bases, with 17 bases remaining between them. There are 13 residues in the CDR3. Germline V gene data show CDR1 as SEHNR and CDR2 as FQNEAQ (reference sequence). In DNA, the CDR3 is TGTGCCAGCAGACCCCCCTTCGGGGTGAGCTACACCTTC. Protein product: CASRPPFGVSYTF. Filled out from reference TRBV7-9 and TRBJ1-2, the complete variable domain reads DTGVSQNPRHKITKRGQNVTFRCDPISEHNRLYWYRQTLGQGPEFLTYFQNEAQLEKSRLLSDRFSAERPKGSFSTLEIQRTEQGDSAMYLCASRPPFGVSYTFGSGTRLTVV.

This clonotype was detected ten times or more. This chain connects TRBV9 to TRBJ1-2, with 7 bases fitting TRBD1. The V and J ends lost 3 bases and 3 bases, in that order; junction bases with no gene match: 5. Germline CDR1 and CDR2: SGDLS and YYNGEE. The CDR3 is 14 residues long. CDR3 coding DNA: TGTGCCAGCAGCGCTACAGGGGACGACTATGGCTACACCTTC. This encodes CASSATGDDYGYTF.

With regard to this clonotype: A clone one base away is much larger, so this may be a read error. CDR3 coding DNA: TGTGCCAGCAGCGTGACAGGGGGCAGGGAAAAAGTGTTTTTT. It yields the protein CASSVTGGREKVFF. V gene TRBV5-4 combines with J gene TRBJ1-4, with 10 bases aligning to TRBD1. This CDR3 contains 14 residues. Germline lookup yields CDR1 SGHNT and CDR2 YYREEE (reference sequence).

The chain carries TRBV11-2 and TRBJ1-5; tentative D call: TRBD1 (5 bases). The V end was cut by 4 bases, the J end by 11 bases, with 21 bases between. Germline V lookup: CDR1 SGHAT, CDR2 FQNNGV. The length of the CDR3 is 15 residues. CDR3 in amino acids: CASSSGPTYQETQHF. CDR3 in DNA: TGTGCCAGCAGCTCGGGACCCACGTACCAAGAGACCCAGCATTTT.

The gene calls are TRBV7-9 and TRBJ1-1; 7 positions match TRBD1. CDR1 and CDR2 (germline): SEHNR, FQNEAQ (reference sequence). This CDR3 is 16 amino acids long. V shed 1 base, J shed 2 bases, and the junction held 7 bases outside the gene matches. CDR3 coding DNA: TGTGCCAGCAGCTTAGAAGGGGGCAGCCCCAACACTGAAGCTTTCTTT. It specifies CASSLEGGSPNTEAFF.

This clonotype was picked up many times. The rearrangement uses TRBV9 and TRBJ1-3; the D is unclear. Germline CDR1 SGDLS, CDR2 YYNGEE. This CDR3 is built from 16 residues. V was shortened by 0 bases and J by 0 bases, with 10 bases between the two germline ends. The CDR3 spells CASSVVAGISGNTIYF. CDR3 nucleotide sequence: TGTGCCAGCAGCGTAGTCGCGGGGATCTCTGGAAACACCATATATTTT.

This clonotype was counted many times. The V and J genes are TRBV7-9 and TRBJ1-1, with a possible D match to TRBD1 (5 bases). Trimming cost V 5 bases and J 4 bases, with 17 bases left between them. CDR3 size: 15 residues. Germline-derived CDR1 and CDR2 are SEHNR and FQNEAQ (reference sequence). The CDR3, as DNA: TGTGCCAGCAGCCCCTCGGTACAGGCGGGCACTGAAGCTTTCTTT. It is translated as CASSPSVQAGTEAFF.

The V gene is TRBV6-2 or TRBV6-3, the J gene TRBJ1-1, with 12 bases fitting TRBD1. Trimming took 5 bases from V and 1 from J; bases not matched to a gene: 8. The CDR3 is 17 residues long. CDR1 is MNHEY, CDR2 SVGEGT, per germline. As DNA, the CDR3 is TGTGCCAGCAGTCCCCGGGACAGGGGGCGAAGGAACACTGAAGCTTTCTTT. Protein: CASSPRDRGRRNTEAFF.

This clonotype was observed a few times. This rearrangement joins TRBV4-1 to TRBJ2-7; D is undetermined. This CDR3 contains 16 residues. Germline assignment: CDR1 MGHRA and CDR2 YSYEKL. V gave up 1 base and J gave up 1 base, with 14 bases separating them. CDR3 residues: CASSQVPLFTSYEQYF. In DNA form, the CDR3 reads TGCGCCAGCAGCCAAGTTCCCTTGTTTACATCCTACGAGCAGTACTTC.